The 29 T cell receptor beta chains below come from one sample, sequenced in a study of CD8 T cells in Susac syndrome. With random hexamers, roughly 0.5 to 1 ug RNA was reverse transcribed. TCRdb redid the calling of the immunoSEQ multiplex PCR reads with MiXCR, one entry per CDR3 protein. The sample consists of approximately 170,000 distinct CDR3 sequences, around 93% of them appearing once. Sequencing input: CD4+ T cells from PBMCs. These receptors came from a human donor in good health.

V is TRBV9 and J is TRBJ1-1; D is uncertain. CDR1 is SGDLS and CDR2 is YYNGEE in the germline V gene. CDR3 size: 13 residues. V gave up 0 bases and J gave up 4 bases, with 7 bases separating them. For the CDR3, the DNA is TGTGCCAGCAGCGTAGATTCGGGCACTGAAGCTTTCTTT. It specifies CASSVDSGTEAFF.

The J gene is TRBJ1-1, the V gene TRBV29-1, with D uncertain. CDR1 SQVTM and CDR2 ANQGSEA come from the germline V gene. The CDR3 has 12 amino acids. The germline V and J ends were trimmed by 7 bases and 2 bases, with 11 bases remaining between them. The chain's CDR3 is CSGGELNTEAFF. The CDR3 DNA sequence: TGCAGCGGCGGGGAGCTAAACACTGAAGCTTTCTTT.

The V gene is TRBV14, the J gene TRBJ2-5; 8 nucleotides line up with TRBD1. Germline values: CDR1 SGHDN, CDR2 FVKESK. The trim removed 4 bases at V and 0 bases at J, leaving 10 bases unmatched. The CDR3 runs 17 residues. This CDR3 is CASSPRTGNMYQETQYF. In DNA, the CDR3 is TGTGCCAGCAGCCCTCGGACAGGGAATATGTACCAAGAGACCCAGTACTTC. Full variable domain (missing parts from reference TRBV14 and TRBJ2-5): EAGVTQFPSHSVIEKGQTVTLRCDPISGHDNLYWYRRVMGKEIKFLLHFVKESKQDESGMPNNRFLAERTGGTYSTLKVQPAELEDSGVYFCASSPRTGNMYQETQYFGPGTRLLVL.

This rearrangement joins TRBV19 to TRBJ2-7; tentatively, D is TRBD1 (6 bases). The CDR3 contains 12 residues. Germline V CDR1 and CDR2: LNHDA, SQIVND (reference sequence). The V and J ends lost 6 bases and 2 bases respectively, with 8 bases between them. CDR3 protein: CASSDRPYEQYF. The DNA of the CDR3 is TGTGCCAGTAGCGACAGGCCCTACGAGCAGTACTTC.

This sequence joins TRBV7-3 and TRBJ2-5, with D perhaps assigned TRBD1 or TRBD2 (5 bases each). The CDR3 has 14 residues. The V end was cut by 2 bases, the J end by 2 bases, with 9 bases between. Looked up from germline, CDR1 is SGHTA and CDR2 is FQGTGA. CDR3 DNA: TGTGCCAGCAGCTTAGGGGGACGGCAAGAGACCCAGTACTTC. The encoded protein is CASSLGGRQETQYF.

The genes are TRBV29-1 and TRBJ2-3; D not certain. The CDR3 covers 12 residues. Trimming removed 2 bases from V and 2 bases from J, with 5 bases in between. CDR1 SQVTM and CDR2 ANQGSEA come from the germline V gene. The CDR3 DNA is TGCAGCGTTGAACCCCCCACAGATACGCAGTATTTT. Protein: CSVEPPTDTQYF.

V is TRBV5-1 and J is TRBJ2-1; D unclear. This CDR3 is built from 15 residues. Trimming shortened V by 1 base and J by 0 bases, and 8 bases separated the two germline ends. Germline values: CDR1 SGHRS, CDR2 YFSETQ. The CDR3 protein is CASSLTASSYNEQFF. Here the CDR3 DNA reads TGCGCCAGCAGCTTGACTGCGAGCTCCTACAATGAGCAGTTCTTC.

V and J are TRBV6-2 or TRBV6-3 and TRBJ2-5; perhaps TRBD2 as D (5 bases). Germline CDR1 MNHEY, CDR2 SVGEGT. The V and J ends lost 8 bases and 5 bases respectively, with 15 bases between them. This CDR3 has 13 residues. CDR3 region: CASRVHSEETQYF. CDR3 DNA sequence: TGTGCCAGCCGGGTCCATAGCGAGGAGACCCAGTACTTC.

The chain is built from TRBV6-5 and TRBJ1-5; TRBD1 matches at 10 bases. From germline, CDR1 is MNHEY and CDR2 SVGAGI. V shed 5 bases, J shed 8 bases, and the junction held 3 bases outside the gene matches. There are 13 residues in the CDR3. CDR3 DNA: TGTGCCAGCAGTAGGGACAGGGGAAAGCCCCAGCATTTT. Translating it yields CASSRDRGKPQHF.

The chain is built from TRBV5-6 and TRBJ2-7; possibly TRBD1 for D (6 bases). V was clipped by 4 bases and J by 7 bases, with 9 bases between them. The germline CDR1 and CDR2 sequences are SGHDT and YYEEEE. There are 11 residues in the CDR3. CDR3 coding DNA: TGTGCCAGCAGCCGACAGGTGGAGCAGTACTTC. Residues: CASSRQVEQYF. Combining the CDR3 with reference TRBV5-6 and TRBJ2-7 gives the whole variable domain DAGVTQSPTHLIKTRGQQVTLRCSPKSGHDTVSWYQQALGQGPQFIFQYYEEEERQRGNFPDRFSGHQFPNYSSELNVNALLLGDSALYLCASSRQVEQYFGPGTRLTVT.

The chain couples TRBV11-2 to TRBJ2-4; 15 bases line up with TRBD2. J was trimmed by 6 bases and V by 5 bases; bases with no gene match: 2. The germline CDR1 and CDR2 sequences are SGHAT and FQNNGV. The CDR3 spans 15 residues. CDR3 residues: CASSMGLAGGNIQYF. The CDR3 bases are TGTGCCAGCAGCATGGGACTAGCGGGAGGAAACATTCAGTACTTC.

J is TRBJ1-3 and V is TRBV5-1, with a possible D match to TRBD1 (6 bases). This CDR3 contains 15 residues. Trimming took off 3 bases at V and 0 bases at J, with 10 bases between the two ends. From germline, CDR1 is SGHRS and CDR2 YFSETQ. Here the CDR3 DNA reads TGCGCCAGCAGCTCGACAGGTCTCTCTGGAAACACCATATATTTT. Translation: CASSSTGLSGNTIYF.

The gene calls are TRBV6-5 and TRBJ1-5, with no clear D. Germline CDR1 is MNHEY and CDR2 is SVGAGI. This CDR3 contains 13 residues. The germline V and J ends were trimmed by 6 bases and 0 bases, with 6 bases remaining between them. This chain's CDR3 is CASRLYSNQPQHF. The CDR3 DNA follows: TGTGCCAGCAGGCTCTATAGCAATCAGCCCCAGCATTTT.

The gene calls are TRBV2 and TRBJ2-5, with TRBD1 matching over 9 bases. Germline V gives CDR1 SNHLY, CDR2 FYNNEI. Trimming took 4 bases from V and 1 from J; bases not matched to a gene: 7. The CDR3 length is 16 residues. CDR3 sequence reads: CASSGPTGGIQETQYF. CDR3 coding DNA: TGTGCCAGCAGTGGACCGACAGGGGGGATCCAAGAGACCCAGTACTTC. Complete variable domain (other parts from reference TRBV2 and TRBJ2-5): EPEVTQTPSHQVTQMGQEVILRCVPISNHLYFYWYRQILGQKVEFLVSFYNNEISEKSEIFDDQFSVERPDGSNFTLKIRSTKLEDSAMYFCASSGPTGGIQETQYFGPGTRLLVL.

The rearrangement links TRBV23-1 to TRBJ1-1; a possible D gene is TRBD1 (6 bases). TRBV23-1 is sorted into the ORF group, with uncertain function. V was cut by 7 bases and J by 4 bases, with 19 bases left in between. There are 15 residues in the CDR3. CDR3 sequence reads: CASTAPVLQGTEAFF. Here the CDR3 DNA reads TGCGCCAGCACCGCGCCAGTCTTACAGGGCACTGAAGCTTTCTTT.

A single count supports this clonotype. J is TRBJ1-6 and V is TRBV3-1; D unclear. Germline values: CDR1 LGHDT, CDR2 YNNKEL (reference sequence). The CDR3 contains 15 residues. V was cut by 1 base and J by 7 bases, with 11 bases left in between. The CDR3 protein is CASSQGTDLNSPLHF. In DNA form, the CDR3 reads TGTGCCAGCAGCCAAGGTACAGATCTAAATTCACCCCTCCACTTT.

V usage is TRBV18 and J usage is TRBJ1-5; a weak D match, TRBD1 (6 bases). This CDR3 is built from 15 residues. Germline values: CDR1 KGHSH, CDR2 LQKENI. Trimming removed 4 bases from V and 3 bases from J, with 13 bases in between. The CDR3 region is CASSQTWTDNQPQHF. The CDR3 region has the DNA TGTGCCAGCTCACAAACTTGGACAGACAATCAGCCCCAGCATTTT.

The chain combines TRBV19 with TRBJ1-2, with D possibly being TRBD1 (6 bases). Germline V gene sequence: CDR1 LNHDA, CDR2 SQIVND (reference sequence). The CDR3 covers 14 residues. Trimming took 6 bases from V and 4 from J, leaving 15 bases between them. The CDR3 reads CASRGARGGYGYTF. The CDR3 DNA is TGTGCCAGTAGGGGGGCACGGGGTGGCTATGGCTACACCTTC.

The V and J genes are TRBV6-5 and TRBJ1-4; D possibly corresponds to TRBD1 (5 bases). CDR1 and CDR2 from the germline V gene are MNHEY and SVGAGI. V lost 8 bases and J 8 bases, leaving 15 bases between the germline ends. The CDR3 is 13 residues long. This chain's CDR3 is CASREGLGEKLFF. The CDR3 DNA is TGTGCCAGCCGCGAGGGGCTGGGAGAAAAACTGTTTTTT.

The CDR3 bases are TGTGCCAGCAGCTTAAGCGGGGGGGCCTTTGAGACCCAGTACTTC. Translating gives CASSLSGGAFETQYF. The V gene is TRBV7-3, the J gene TRBJ2-5, with 9 bases aligning to TRBD2. The CDR3 has 15 amino acids. CDR1 and CDR2 from the germline V gene are SGHTA and FQGTGA. The trim removed 1 base at V and 5 bases at J, leaving 5 bases unmatched.

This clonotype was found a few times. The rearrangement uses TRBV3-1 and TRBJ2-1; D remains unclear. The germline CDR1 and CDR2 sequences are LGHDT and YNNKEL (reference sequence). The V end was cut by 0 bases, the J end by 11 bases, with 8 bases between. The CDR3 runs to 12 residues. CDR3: CASSQEFRQQFF. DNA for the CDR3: TGTGCCAGCAGCCAAGAGTTCAGACAGCAGTTCTTC.

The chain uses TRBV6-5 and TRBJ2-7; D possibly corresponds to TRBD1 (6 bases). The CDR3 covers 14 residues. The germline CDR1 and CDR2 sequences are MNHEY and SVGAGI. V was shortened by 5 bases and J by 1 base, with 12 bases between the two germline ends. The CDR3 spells CASSPRQESYEQYF. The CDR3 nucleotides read TGTGCCAGCAGTCCCCGACAGGAATCCTACGAGCAGTACTTC.

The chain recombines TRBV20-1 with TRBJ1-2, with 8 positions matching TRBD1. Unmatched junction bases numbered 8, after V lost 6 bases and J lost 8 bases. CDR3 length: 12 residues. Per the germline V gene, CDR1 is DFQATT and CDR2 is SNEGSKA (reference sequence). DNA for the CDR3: TGCAGTGCAAGGGGACAGGCGGAAGGCTACACCTTC. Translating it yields CSARGQAEGYTF.

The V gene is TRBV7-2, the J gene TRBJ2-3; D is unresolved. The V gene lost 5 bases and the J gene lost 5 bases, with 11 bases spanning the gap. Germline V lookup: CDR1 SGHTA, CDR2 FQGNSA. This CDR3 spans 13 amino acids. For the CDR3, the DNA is TGTGCCAGCAGCGGCGGAGTTGGAGATACGCAGTATTTT. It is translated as CASSGGVGDTQYF.

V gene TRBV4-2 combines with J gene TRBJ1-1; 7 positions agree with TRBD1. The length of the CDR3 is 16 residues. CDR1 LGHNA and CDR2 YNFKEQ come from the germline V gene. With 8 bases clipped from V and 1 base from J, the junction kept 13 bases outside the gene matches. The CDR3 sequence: CASGPYTGVGNTEAFF. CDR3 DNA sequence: TGTGCCAGCGGACCCTATACAGGGGTGGGGAACACTGAAGCTTTCTTT.

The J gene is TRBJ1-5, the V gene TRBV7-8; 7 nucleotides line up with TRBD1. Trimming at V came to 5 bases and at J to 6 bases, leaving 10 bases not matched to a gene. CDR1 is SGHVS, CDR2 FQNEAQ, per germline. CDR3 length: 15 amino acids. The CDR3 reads CASSPTTGDGQPQHF. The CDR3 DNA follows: TGTGCCAGCAGCCCTACTACAGGGGATGGTCAGCCCCAGCATTTT. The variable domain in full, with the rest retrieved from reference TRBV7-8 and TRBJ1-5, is GAGVSQSPRYKVAKRGQDVALRCDPISGHVSLFWYQQALGQGPEFLTYFQNEAQLDKSGLPSDRFFAERPEGSVSTLKIQRTQQEDSAVYLCASSPTTGDGQPQHFGDGTRLSIL.

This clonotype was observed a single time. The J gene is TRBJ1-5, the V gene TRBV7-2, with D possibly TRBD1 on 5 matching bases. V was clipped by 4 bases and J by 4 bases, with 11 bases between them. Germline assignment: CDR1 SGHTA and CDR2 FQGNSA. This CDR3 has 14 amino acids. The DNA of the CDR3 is TGTGCCAGCAGCTCTGGGACGGTGAATCAGCCCCAGCATTTT. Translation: CASSSGTVNQPQHF.

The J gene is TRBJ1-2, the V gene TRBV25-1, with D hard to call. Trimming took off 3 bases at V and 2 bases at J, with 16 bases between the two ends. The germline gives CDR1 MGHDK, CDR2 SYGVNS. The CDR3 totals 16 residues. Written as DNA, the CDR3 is TGTGCCAGCAGTGACCCTACCTTAGTGGCCAACTATGGCTACACCTTC. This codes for CASSDPTLVANYGYTF.

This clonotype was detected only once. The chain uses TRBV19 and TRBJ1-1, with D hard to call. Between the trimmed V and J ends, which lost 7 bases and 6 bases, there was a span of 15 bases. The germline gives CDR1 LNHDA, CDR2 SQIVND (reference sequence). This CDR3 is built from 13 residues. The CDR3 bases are TGTGCCAGTACCACCTCGGGGAGATCTGAAGCTTTCTTT. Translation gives CASTTSGRSEAFF.